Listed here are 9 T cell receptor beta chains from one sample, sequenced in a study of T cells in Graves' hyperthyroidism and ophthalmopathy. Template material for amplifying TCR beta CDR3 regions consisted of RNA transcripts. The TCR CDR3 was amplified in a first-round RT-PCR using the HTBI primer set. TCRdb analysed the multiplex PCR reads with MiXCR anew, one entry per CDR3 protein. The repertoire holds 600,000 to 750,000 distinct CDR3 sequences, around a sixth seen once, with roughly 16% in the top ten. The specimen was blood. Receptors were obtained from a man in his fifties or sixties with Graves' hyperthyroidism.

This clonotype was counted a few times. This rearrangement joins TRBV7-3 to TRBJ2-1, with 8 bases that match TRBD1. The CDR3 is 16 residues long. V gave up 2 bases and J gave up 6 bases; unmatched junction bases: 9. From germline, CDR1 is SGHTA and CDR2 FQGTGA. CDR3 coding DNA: TGTGCCAGCAGCTTACCCGGGACAGGAGGCCCCAATGAGCAGTTCTTC. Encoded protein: CASSLPGTGGPNEQFF.

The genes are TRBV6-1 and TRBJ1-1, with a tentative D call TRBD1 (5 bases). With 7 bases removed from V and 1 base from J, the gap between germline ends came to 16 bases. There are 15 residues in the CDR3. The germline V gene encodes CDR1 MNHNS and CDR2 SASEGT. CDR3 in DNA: TGTGCCAGCAAAGGGCAGGGCGGTCAGAACACTGAAGCTTTCTTT. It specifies CASKGQGGQNTEAFF.

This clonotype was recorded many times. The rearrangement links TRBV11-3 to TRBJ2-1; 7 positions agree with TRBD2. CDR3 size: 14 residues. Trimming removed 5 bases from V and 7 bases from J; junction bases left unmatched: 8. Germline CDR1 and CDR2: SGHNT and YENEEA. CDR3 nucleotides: TGTGCCAGCAGCGAAAGGAGCGGGGCAAATGAGCAGTTCTTC. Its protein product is CASSERSGANEQFF.

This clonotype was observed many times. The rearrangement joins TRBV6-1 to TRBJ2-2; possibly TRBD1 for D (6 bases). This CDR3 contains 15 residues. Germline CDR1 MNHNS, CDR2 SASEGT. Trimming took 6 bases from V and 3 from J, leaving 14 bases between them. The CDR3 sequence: CASSTGISDTGELFF. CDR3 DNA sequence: TGTGCCAGCAGCACAGGGATTTCGGACACCGGGGAGCTGTTTTTT.

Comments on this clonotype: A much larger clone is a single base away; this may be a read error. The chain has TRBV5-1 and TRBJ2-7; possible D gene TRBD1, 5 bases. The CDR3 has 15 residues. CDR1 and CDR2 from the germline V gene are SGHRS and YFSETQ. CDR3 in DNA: TGCGCCAGCCGATCTCAGGGAATCTCCTCCTACGAGCACTACTTC. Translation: CASRSQGISSYEHYF.

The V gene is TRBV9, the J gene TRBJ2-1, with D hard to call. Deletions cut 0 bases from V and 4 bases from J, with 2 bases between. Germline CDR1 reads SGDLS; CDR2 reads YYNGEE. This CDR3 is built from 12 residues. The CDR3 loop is CASSVGYNEQFF. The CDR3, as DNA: TGTGCCAGCAGCGTAGGATACAATGAGCAGTTCTTC.

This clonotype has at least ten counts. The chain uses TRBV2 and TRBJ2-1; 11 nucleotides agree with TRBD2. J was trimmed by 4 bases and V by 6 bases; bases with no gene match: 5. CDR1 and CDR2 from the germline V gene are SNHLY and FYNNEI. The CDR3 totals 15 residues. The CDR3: CASRNSGRGYNEQFF. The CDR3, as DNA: TGTGCCAGCAGGAATAGCGGGAGGGGATACAATGAGCAGTTCTTC.

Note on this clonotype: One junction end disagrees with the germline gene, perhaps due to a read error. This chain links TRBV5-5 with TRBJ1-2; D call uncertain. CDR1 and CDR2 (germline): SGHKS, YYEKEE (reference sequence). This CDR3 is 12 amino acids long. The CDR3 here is CASSLASGGYTF. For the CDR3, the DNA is TGCGCCAGCAGCTTGGCTTCGGGTGGCTACACCTTC.

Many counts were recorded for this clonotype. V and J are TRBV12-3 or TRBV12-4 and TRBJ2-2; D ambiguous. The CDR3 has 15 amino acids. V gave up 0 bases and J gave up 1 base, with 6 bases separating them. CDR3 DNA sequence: TGTGCCAGCAGTTTAGCGGGGTGGAACACCGGGGAGCTGTTTTTT. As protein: CASSLAGWNTGELFF.